The 5 T cell receptor beta chains reported below all come from one sample, sequenced in a study of blood T cell repertoires in COVID-19. TCRdb's copy holds only in-frame clones and misses some; the assay was immunoSEQ multiplex PCR. The table has about 100,000 clones, around 90% seen once. The sequenced sample was peripheral blood. The receptors stem from a human donor with COVID-19, enrolled during active disease. The donor label of this sample is uncertain.

The chain employs TRBV4-1 and TRBJ1-1; no clear D gene. V lost 6 bases and J 8 bases, leaving 16 bases between the germline ends. The CDR3 spans 13 residues. Germline lookup yields CDR1 MGHRA and CDR2 YSYEKL. The CDR3: CASSRNRALEAFF. CDR3 sequence (DNA): TGCGCCAGCAGTCGCAACCGAGCACTCGAAGCTTTCTTT.

The chain combines TRBV19 with TRBJ1-1, with 7 bases identical to TRBD1. The CDR3 loop spans 13 amino acids. In germline, CDR1 is LNHDA, CDR2 SQIVND (reference sequence). The ends lost 4 bases at V and 5 bases at J; junction bases unmatched: 4. CDR3 DNA: TGTGCCAGTAGTACCCAGACAGGGACTGAAGCTTTCTTT. This sequence encodes CASSTQTGTEAFF.

The chain has TRBV5-4 and TRBJ2-5; 7 nucleotides align to TRBD2. The germline V gene has CDR1 SGHNT and CDR2 YYREEE (reference sequence). The trim removed 3 bases at V and 5 bases at J, leaving 13 bases unmatched. This CDR3 contains 16 residues. CDR3 coding DNA: TGTGCCAGCAGCTCCTCTCCGCGGGGAGGGTACGAGACCCAGTACTTC. This encodes CASSSSPRGGYETQYF.

V and J are TRBV10-1 and TRBJ1-5, with unresolved D. Trimming shortened V by 6 bases and J by 4 bases, and 7 bases separated the two germline ends. CDR1 is WNHNN and CDR2 is SYGVQD in the germline V gene (reference sequence). This CDR3 is built from 12 residues. CDR3 region: CASRTENQPQHF. DNA for the CDR3: TGCGCCAGCAGAACAGAGAATCAGCCCCAGCATTTT.

The J gene is TRBJ2-5, the V gene TRBV7-9; 7 nucleotides agree with TRBD2. J gave up 9 bases and V 6 bases, and 7 bases lay outside the gene matches. The CDR3 is 12 amino acids. From germline, CDR1 is SEHNR and CDR2 FQNEAQ (reference sequence). The CDR3 loop reads CASSRSGGPQYF. The DNA for the CDR3 is TGTGCCAGCAGTCGATCGGGGGGACCCCAGTACTTC. Based on the CDR3 plus reference TRBV7-9 and TRBJ2-5, the full variable domain is DTGVSQNPRHKITKRGQNVTFRCDPISEHNRLYWYRQTLGQGPEFLTYFQNEAQLEKSRLLSDRFSAERPKGSFSTLEIQRTEQGDSAMYLCASSRSGGPQYFGPGTRLLVL.